This TCR beta chain was identified in a study of control samples from healthy donors and cancer patients. The CDR3 is made up of 16 amino acids. Germline V CDR1 and CDR2: LGHDT, YNNKEL (reference sequence). The V and J ends lost 0 bases and 5 bases respectively, with 14 bases between them. Only in-frame clones appear in the TCRdb table, and some are missing; sequencing was by immunoSEQ multiplex PCR. Of more than 25,000 clones detected, almost 85% appear once; the ten largest clones hold less than 8%. The origin of this receptor is a woman aged 55 to 70 with head and neck cancer. Sequencing was done on a sample of PBMCs. The V gene is TRBV3-1 (or the pseudogene TRBV3-2), the J gene TRBJ2-1; D is ambiguous. CDR3 bases: TGTGCCAGCAGCCAAGATTCCGTAGGCGCCGACAATGAGCAGTTCTTC. Its protein product is CASSQDSVGADNEQFF.